This T cell receptor (beta chain) was profiled in a study of blood T cell repertoires in COVID-19. Study details: Samples came from the United States, Italy and Spain, spanning acute and convalescent COVID-19. PBMCs, B-cell-depleted T cells, or T cells were the source of the cDNA or gDNA that made up the material.

V was pared by 6 bases and J by 6 bases, with 21 bases between. Germline V gene lookup returns CDR1 MDHEN and CDR2 SYDVKM. The CDR3 is made up of 16 amino acids. As processed by the authors: The assay estimated nucleated cells by amplifying reference gene primers. TCRdb's table, derived via immunoSEQ multiplex PCR, lists solely in-frame clones and lacks some. V and J calls and clone size are copied from that table; D and trimming were computed from the DNA. This table has fewer than 350,000 clones, roughly 86% appearing once. Material: peripheral blood. The source of this sequence is a young woman who had recovered from COVID-19. The J gene is TRBJ1-5, the V gene TRBV28, with a possible D match to TRBD1 (5 bases). The CDR3 spells CASSPIGGGYRQPQHF. As DNA, the CDR3 is TGTGCCAGCAGCCCAATCGGGGGGGGTTATCGTCAGCCCCAGCATTTT. Full variable domain (outside the CDR3, taken from reference TRBV28 and TRBJ1-5): DVKVTQSSRYLVKRTGEKVFLECVQDMDHENMFWYRQDPGLGLRLIYFSYDVKMKEKGDIPEGYSVSREKKERFSLILESASTNQTSMYLCASSPIGGGYRQPQHFGDGTRLSIL.